This TCR beta chain originates from a study of cytomegalovirus exposure and HLA in healthy donors. Study information: Some 85 million unique TCRs, all from HLA-typed donors, were included in an early release of the data.

PCR amplification relied on 60 Vbeta primers (plus 13 Jbeta primers). Repertoires were generated with immunoSEQ multiplex PCR, while TCRdb's copy carries only in-frame clones and drops some. The sample lists about 180,000 clones, about 80% occurring once. General study points: Sequencing depth roughly uniform across donors was assumed in presence/absence analyses. Researchers counted roughly 150 TCR beta chains as cytomegalovirus-associated.

With 3 bases removed from V and 1 base from J, the gap between germline ends came to 9 bases. Germline values: CDR1 SNHLY, CDR2 FYNNEI. The CDR3 extends over 15 amino acids. Nominally healthy donors provided the samples, though records likely missed some immune exposures. To note about this clone: Its antigen remains unknown.

The chain employs TRBV2 and TRBJ2-2; D not resolved. Sequencing was performed on PBMCs. The receptor was derived from a man younger than 35 in good health and CMV-seronegative. The CDR3 is CASSEQRQNTGELFF. The CDR3 DNA reads TGTGCCAGCAGTGAGCAACGACAGAACACCGGGGAGCTGTTTTTT. The whole variable domain, remainder taken from reference TRBV2 and TRBJ2-2, is EPEVTQTPSHQVTQMGQEVILRCVPISNHLYFYWYRQILGQKVEFLVSFYNNEISEKSEIFDDQFSVERPDGSNFTLKIRSTKLEDSAMYFCASSEQRQNTGELFFGEGSRLTVL.